This TCR beta chain was retrieved from a study of T and B cells in COVID-19 patients. The wider study: Blood was sampled from COVID-19 patients who were either actively infected or recovered. The recovered patients had mostly mild to moderate COVID-19 with outpatient management. Study conclusions and caveats: Sorted SARS-CoV-2-responsive or tetramer+ T cells and CD4+, regulatory and CD8+ subsets were not yet sequenced. In COVID-19 patients, T cell receptor beta variable and joining gene use was reportedly strongly skewed.

TRB rearrangements were amplified by multiplex PCR with BIOMED2 TRB-A/B primers. One entry per CDR3 protein, called by TCRdb with MiXCR from the multiplex PCR reads. This sample yields around 10,000 distinct CDR3 sequences, of which 33% are seen a single time; about a sixth belongs to the top ten. From germline, CDR1 is MNHNS and CDR2 SASEGT. There are 14 residues in the CDR3. The V gene lost 9 bases and the J gene lost 0 bases, with 12 bases spanning the gap. From blood, 250-500 ng of genomic DNA served as TRB template. A few counts support this clonotype. Its specificity is unknown. This sequence joins TRBV6-1 and TRBJ2-1; D possibly corresponds to TRBD2 (5 bases). The sequence derives from a human donor with active COVID-19. Source material: blood. CDR3 protein: CASRAVSSYNEQFF. The CDR3 nucleotides read TGTGCCAGTCGAGCGGTTTCCTCCTACAATGAGCAGTTCTTC.